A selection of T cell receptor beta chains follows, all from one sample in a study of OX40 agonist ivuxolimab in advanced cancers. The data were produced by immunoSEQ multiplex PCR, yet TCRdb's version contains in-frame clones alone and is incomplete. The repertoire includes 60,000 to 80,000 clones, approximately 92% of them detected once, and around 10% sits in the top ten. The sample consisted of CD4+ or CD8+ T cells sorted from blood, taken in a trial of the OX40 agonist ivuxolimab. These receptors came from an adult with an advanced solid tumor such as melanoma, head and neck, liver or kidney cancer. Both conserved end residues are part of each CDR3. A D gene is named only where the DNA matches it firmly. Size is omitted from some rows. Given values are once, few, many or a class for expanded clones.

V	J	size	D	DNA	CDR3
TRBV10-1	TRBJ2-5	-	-	TGCGCCAGCAGTGAGAGGGCCTCCTCCCAAGAGACCCAGTACTTC	CASSERASSQETQYF
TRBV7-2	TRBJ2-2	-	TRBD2	TGTGCCAGCAGCTCAGGGAGGGATTCCGGGGAGCTGTTTTTT	CASSSGRDSGELFF
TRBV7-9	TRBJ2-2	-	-	TGTGCTGCACCAGGGGCCAGCAACACCGGGGAGCTGTTTTTT	CAAPGASNTGELFF
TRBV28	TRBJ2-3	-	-	TGTGCCAGCCCCGAAAATTATAGAGGACGCTTGGATACGCAGTATTTT	CASPENYRGRLDTQYF
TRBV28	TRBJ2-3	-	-	TGTGCCAGCAGTTTAATAGCGGACTACACAGATACGCAGTATTTT	CASSLIADYTDTQYF
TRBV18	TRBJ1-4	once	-	TGTGCCAGCTCACCACAAGTCTGGGAGGCACTGTTTTTT	CASSPQVWEALFF
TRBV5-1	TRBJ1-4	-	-	TGCGCCAGCAGCGGGCAGGGAACGGCTAATGAAAAACTGTTTTTT	CASSGQGTANEKLFF
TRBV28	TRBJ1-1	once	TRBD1	TGTGCCAGCAGTTTAAGTATGCAGGGGGCGGGTAACACTGAAGCTTTCTTT	CASSLSMQGAGNTEAFF
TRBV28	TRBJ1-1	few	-	TGTGCCAGCAGTTTACCTGGGAACACTGAAGCTTTCTTT	CASSLPGNTEAFF
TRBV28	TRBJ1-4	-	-	TGTGCCAGCAGTTTCGCCCAAGGGAGCGGTGAAAAACTGTTTTTT	CASSFAQGSGEKLFF
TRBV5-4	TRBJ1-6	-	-	TGTGCCAGCAGCTTGGCTACAGGGAATTCACCCCTCCACTTT	CASSLATGNSPLHF
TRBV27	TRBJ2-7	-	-	TGTGCCAGCAGCTGGGGGCAGTTCTACGAGCAGTACTTC	CASSWGQFYEQYF
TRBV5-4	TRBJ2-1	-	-	TGTGCCAGCAGCTGGAGGGGGGGCGGAAATGAGCAGTTCTTC	CASSWRGGGNEQFF
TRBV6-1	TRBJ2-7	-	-	TGTGCCAGCAGTGAAGCCCCCGAGCAGTACTTC	CASSEAPEQYF
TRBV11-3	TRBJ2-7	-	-	TGTGCCAGCAGCCTCGGACAGAGTAGCTACGAGCAGTACTTC	CASSLGQSSYEQYF
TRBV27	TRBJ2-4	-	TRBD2	TGTGCCAGCAGTATAGCGGGGGTAGTCTCAAACATTCAGTACTTC	CASSIAGVVSNIQYF
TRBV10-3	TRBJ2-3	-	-	TGTGCCGGGGGCGCTAGCGGCACAGATACGCAGTATTTT	CAGGASGTDTQYF
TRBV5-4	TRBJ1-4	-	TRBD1	TGTGCCAGCAGCCCAAGACAGGGGGCTAATGAAAAACTGTTTTTT	CASSPRQGANEKLFF
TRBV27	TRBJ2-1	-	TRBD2	TGTGCCAGCAGTTTGTTGTCTAGCGGAGCCCCCTACAATGAGCAGTTCTTC	CASSLLSSGAPYNEQFF